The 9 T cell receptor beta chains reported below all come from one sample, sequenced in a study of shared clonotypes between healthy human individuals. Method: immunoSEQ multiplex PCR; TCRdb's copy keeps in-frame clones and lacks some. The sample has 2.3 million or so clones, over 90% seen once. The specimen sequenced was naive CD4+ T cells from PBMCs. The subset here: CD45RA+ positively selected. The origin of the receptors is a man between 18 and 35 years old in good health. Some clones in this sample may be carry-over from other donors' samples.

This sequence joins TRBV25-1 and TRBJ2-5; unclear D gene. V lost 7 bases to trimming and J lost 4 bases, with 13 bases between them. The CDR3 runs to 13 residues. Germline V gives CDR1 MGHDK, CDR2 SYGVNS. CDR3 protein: CASTESPRETQYF. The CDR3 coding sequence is TGTGCCAGCACGGAGAGCCCTAGAGAGACCCAGTACTTC.

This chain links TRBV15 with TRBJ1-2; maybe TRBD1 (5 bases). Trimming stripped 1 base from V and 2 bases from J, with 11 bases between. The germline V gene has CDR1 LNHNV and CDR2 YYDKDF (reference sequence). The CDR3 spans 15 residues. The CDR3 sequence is CATSRGLTANYGYTF. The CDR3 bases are TGTGCCACCAGCAGAGGTTTGACAGCAAACTATGGCTACACCTTC. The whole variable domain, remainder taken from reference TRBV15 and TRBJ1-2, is DAMVIQNPRYQVTQFGKPVTLSCSQTLNHNVMYWYQQKSSQAPKLLFHYYDKDFNNEADTPDNFQSRRPNTSFCFLDIRSPGLGDTAMYLCATSRGLTANYGYTFGSGTRLTVV.

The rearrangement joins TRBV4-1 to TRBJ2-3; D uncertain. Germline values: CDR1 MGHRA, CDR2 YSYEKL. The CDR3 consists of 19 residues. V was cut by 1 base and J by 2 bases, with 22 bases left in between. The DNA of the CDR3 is TGCGCCAGCAGCCAAGGATACCGTGGTTTGGTTGTGACCACAGATACGCAGTATTTT. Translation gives CASSQGYRGLVVTTDTQYF.

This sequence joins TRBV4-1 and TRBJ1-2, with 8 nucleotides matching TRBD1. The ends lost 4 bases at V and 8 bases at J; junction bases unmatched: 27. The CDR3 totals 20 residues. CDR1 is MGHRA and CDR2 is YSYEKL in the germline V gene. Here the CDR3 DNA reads TGCGCCAGCAGCCGAACCCCCTCCGGGGCAGGACAGGGAAAGATCCCGGGCTACACCTTC. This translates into CASSRTPSGAGQGKIPGYTF.

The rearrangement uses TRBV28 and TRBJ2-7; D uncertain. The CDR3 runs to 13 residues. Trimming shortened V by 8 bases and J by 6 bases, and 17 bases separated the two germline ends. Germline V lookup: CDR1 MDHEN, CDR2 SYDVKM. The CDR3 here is CASRGDMFSEQYF. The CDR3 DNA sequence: TGTGCCAGCCGCGGTGACATGTTCTCCGAGCAGTACTTC.

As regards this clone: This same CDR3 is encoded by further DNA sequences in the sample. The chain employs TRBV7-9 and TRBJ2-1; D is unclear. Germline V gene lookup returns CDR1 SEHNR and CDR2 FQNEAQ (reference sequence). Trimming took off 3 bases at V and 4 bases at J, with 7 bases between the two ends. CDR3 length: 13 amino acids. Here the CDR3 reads CASSFDSYNEQFF. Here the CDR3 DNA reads TGTGCCAGCAGCTTCGACTCTTACAATGAGCAGTTCTTC.

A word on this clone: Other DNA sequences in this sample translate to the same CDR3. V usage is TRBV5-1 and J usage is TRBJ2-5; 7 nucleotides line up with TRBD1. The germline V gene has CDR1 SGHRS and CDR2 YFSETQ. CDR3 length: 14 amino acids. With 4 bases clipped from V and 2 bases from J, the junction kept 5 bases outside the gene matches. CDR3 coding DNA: TGCGCCAGCAGCCCGGGACAGACGCAAGAGACCCAGTACTTC. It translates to CASSPGQTQETQYF.

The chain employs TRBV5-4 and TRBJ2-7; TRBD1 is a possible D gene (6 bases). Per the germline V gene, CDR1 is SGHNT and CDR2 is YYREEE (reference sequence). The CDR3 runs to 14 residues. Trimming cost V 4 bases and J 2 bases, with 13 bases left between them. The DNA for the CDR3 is TGTGCCAGCAGCCCCCAAACAGGGACCTACGAGCAGTACTTC. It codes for CASSPQTGTYEQYF.

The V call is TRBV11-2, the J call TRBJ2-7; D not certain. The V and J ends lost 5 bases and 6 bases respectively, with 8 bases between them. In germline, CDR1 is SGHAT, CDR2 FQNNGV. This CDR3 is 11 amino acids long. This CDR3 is CASSATPEQYF. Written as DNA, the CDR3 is TGTGCCAGCAGCGCCACTCCCGAGCAGTACTTC.